These 15 T cell receptor beta chains came from one sample sequenced in a study of OX40 agonist ivuxolimab in advanced cancers. Repertoires were generated with immunoSEQ multiplex PCR, while TCRdb's copy carries only in-frame clones and drops some. The sample carries approximately 70,000 clones, around nine tenths recorded once. Here the sequenced sample was CD4+ or CD8+ T cells sorted from blood, taken in a trial of the OX40 agonist ivuxolimab. The receptors derive from an adult with an advanced solid tumor such as melanoma, head and neck, liver or kidney cancer.

J is TRBJ1-2 and V is TRBV19; 8 nucleotides line up with TRBD1. V trimming: 3 bases; J trimming: 7 bases; junction bases outside the gene matches: 7. This CDR3 is built from 14 residues. Germline V gene lookup returns CDR1 LNHDA and CDR2 SQIVND (reference sequence). CDR3 DNA sequence: TGTGCCAGTAGTATGGACAGGGCGGTTTCTGGCTACACCTTC. It specifies CASSMDRAVSGYTF.

The chain combines TRBV5-1 with TRBJ1-5; 12 nucleotides agree with TRBD1. Germline CDR1 and CDR2: SGHRS and YFSETQ. The CDR3 runs 16 residues. Unmatched junction bases numbered 6, after V lost 1 base and J lost 7 bases. The CDR3 nucleotides are TGCGCCAGCAGCTTGATGGGACAGGGGGCGGACCAGCCCCAGCATTTT. As protein: CASSLMGQGADQPQHF.

The J gene is TRBJ1-1, the V gene TRBV23-1, with D unresolved. TRBV23-1 is filed as an ORF, its function uncertain. V was cut by 3 bases and J by 3 bases, with 17 bases left in between. CDR3 length: 16 amino acids. The CDR3 nucleotides read TGCGCCAGCAGTCAGTTCCGGGAAACCCTATACACTGAAGCTTTCTTT. This gives the protein CASSQFRETLYTEAFF.

The chain is built from TRBV12-5 and TRBJ1-2; possibly TRBD1 for D (6 bases). The CDR3 extends over 15 amino acids. The germline gives CDR1 LGHNT, CDR2 FRNRAP. The V end lost 0 bases, the J end lost 4 bases, and 12 bases lay between the germline ends. The CDR3 is CASGLVEGGPYGYTF. The DNA for the CDR3 is TGTGCTAGTGGTTTGGTAGAGGGGGGTCCCTATGGCTACACCTTC.

The chain is built from TRBV7-6 and TRBJ2-1, with 8 bases aligning to TRBD2. The CDR3 runs to 18 residues. The V segment lost 3 bases and the J segment 1 base; nucleotides outside the gene matches: 11. Germline assignment: CDR1 SGHVS and CDR2 FNYEAQ. The CDR3 spells CASSFYEAGGISYNEQFF. CDR3 in DNA: TGTGCCAGCAGCTTTTACGAGGCGGGGGGCATATCCTACAATGAGCAGTTCTTC. The variable domain in full, with the rest retrieved from reference TRBV7-6 and TRBJ2-1, is GAGVSQSPRYKVTKRGQDVALRCDPISGHVSLYWYRQALGQGPEFLTYFNYEAQQDKSGLPNDRFSAERPEGSISTLTIQRTEQRDSAMYRCASSFYEAGGISYNEQFFGPGTRLTVL.

The rearrangement joins TRBV6-5 to TRBJ1-5; D call uncertain. Per the germline V gene, CDR1 is MNHEY and CDR2 is SVGAGI. The CDR3 covers 16 residues. Trimming stripped 2 bases from V and 5 bases from J, with 16 bases between. CDR3 coding DNA: TGTGCCAGCAGTTACGAGGGCCCCGGCGGGTATCAGCCCCAGCATTTT. Its translation is CASSYEGPGGYQPQHF.

This chain uses TRBV30 with TRBJ2-6; D gene uncertain. Trimming pared 4 bases from V and 2 bases from J, leaving 3 bases between. This CDR3 comprises 12 residues. From germline, CDR1 is GTSNPN and CDR2 SVGIG (reference sequence). CDR3 sequence: CAWTAGANVLTF. The CDR3 DNA sequence: TGTGCCTGGACAGCTGGGGCCAACGTCCTGACTTTC.

The gene calls are TRBV20-1 and TRBJ2-7; no clear D. CDR3 size: 11 residues. The germline V gene encodes CDR1 DFQATT and CDR2 SNEGSKA (reference sequence). Trimming stripped 6 bases from V and 3 bases from J, with 9 bases between. CDR3 in amino acids: CSAKSGYEQYF. CDR3 in DNA: TGCAGTGCCAAATCAGGCTACGAGCAGTACTTC.

The count of this clone is one. V is TRBV6-6 and J is TRBJ2-5; D might be TRBD2 (6 bases). Germline CDR1 is MNHNY and CDR2 is SVGAGI (reference sequence). V was clipped by 2 bases and J by 4 bases, with 14 bases between them. CDR3 size: 15 residues. The CDR3 loop is CASSYRGDGGETQYF. In DNA form, the CDR3 reads TGTGCCAGCAGTTACAGAGGGGACGGGGGAGAGACCCAGTACTTC.

This CDR3 reads CSVSGTSGFNTGELFF. As DNA, the CDR3 is TGCAGCGTTTCAGGGACTAGCGGATTTAACACCGGGGAGCTGTTTTTT. This chain joins TRBV29-1 and TRBJ2-2; 11 bases align to TRBD2. Germline lookup yields CDR1 SQVTM and CDR2 ANQGSEA. The CDR3 is 16 residues long. V shed 5 bases, J shed 2 bases, and the junction held 7 bases outside the gene matches.

The chain carries TRBV28 and TRBJ1-5, with D unclear. CDR3 size: 12 residues. Germline V lookup: CDR1 MDHEN, CDR2 SYDVKM. Trimming stripped 4 bases from V and 7 bases from J, with 8 bases between. The DNA for the CDR3 is TGTGCCAGCAGTTCCGTACCCCAGCCCCAGCATTTT. Its translation: CASSSVPQPQHF.

This sequence joins TRBV5-1 and TRBJ2-7, with 8 bases identical to TRBD1. The V gene end was trimmed by 2 bases and the J gene end by 3 bases; junction bases not matched to a gene: 4. Germline assignment: CDR1 SGHRS and CDR2 YFSETQ. CDR3 length: 14 residues. The CDR3 region is CASSFRDRNYEQYF. CDR3 coding DNA: TGCGCCAGCAGCTTCCGGGACAGGAACTACGAGCAGTACTTC.

The V gene is TRBV28, the J gene TRBJ1-3, with D unclear. The V gene's germline CDR1 is MDHEN and CDR2 SYDVKM. Trimming took 3 bases from V and 4 from J, leaving 4 bases between them. The CDR3 loop spans 12 amino acids. CDR3 nucleotide sequence: TGTGCCAGCAGTTTTCTCGGAAACACCATATATTTT. Encoded protein: CASSFLGNTIYF.

The chain joins TRBV5-1 to TRBJ2-3, with D unresolved. Germline V gene lookup returns CDR1 SGHRS and CDR2 YFSETQ. V dropped 0 bases and J dropped 0 bases, with 5 bases sitting between them. The CDR3 consists of 14 residues. This CDR3 reads CASSLGRSTDTQYF. The CDR3 region has the DNA TGCGCCAGCAGCTTGGGCAGGAGCACAGATACGCAGTATTTT.

The CDR3 DNA is TGTGCCAGCAGCCAAGATTCGCGGTCATGGGAAGAGACCCAGTACTTC. Residues: CASSQDSRSWEETQYF. The chain uses TRBV14 and TRBJ2-5, with D uncertain. V was shortened by 0 bases and J by 3 bases, with 14 bases between the two germline ends. This CDR3 region has 16 residues. The V gene's germline CDR1 is SGHDN and CDR2 FVKESK. The full variable domain, completed using reference TRBV14 and TRBJ2-5, is EAGVTQFPSHSVIEKGQTVTLRCDPISGHDNLYWYRRVMGKEIKFLLHFVKESKQDESGMPNNRFLAERTGGTYSTLKVQPAELEDSGVYFCASSQDSRSWEETQYFGPGTRLLVL.